This T cell receptor (beta chain) comes out of a study of blood T cell repertoires in COVID-19. Overall study: Acute-phase and convalescent COVID-19 samples originated in the United States, Italy and Spain. In each case, the material was cDNA or gDNA derived from T cells, B-cell-depleted T cells, or PBMCs.

V shed 6 bases and J shed 5 bases, with 15 bases lying between them. CDR3 length: 14 residues. Germline V CDR1 and CDR2: MNHEY, SVGAGI. Original processing methods: From reference gene primer amplification, estimates of nucleated cell counts were derived. The assay was immunoSEQ multiplex PCR, and TCRdb's table has in-frame clones only and misses some. That table gives V, J and clone size, and the DNA gave D and trimming. The sample lists 99,000 or so clones; approximately 82% were seen once. The sample was peripheral blood. The chain employs TRBV6-5 and TRBJ2-3, with D possibly matching TRBD2 (6 bases). This receptor was obtained from an elderly woman with acute or convalescent COVID-19. The DNA of the CDR3 is TGTGCCAGCAGCGCGGGACTCATAAAAGATACGCAGTATTTT. Protein: CASSAGLIKDTQYF.